This TCR beta chain is from a study of response to subunit inactivated influenza vaccine. Notes on this clonotype: Its antigen is unidentified.

TCRdb re-analysed the RT-PCR reads in MiXCR, keeping a single row per CDR3 protein. The top ten clones hold roughly 3.1% of a sample with hundreds of thousands of distinct CDR3 sequences, about 17% of them seen once. Whole-study results and caveats: The authors suggested that few new T cells are recruited per seasonal influenza vaccination.

This receptor was identified in a man aged 50 to 69 who received an inactivated influenza vaccine. Material: CD4+ T cells sorted from PBMCs, obtained around 25 months after vaccination.

CDR3 DNA sequence: TGTGCCAGCAGCCCCGGGAGAGGTGAGCAGTTCTTC. Protein: CASSPGRGEQFF. The chain carries TRBV11-3 and TRBJ2-1, with D perhaps matching TRBD2 (6 bases). There are 12 residues in the CDR3. V was cut by 5 bases and J by 9 bases, with 11 bases left in between. CDR1 and CDR2 from the germline V gene are SGHNT and YENEEA.